This T cell receptor (beta chain) was sequenced during a study of radiation and T cells in renal cell carcinoma. Noted time point: baseline pretreatment blood. Regarding treatment: 15 Gy SBRT to primary tumor, nephrectomy 4 weeks later. Assay used: immunoSEQ multiplex PCR; TCRdb lists only in-frame clones, some missing. The sample lists about 140,000 clones, around four fifths seen once, with roughly a quarter in the top ten. This CDR3 spans 11 amino acids. Trimming stripped 8 bases from V and 0 bases from J, with 8 bases between. The V gene's germline CDR1 is DFQATT and CDR2 SNEGSKA (reference sequence).

The receptor was isolated from a woman aged 45-60 years with renal cell carcinoma. The chain recombines TRBV20-1 with TRBJ2-7; no clear D gene. This material consisted of blood, taken from a patient whose treatment included radiotherapy and nephrectomy. The CDR3 here is CSTVSSYEQYF. For the CDR3, the DNA is TGCAGTACGGTCAGCTCCTACGAGCAGTACTTC.